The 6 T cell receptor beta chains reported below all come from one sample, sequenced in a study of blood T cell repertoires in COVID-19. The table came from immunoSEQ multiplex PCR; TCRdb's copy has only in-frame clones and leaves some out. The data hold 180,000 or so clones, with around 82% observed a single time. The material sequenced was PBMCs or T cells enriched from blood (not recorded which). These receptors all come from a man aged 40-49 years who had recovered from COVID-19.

CDR3: CAISGAGDTEAFF. Here the CDR3 DNA reads TGTGCCATCAGTGGGGCAGGGGACACTGAAGCTTTCTTT. The gene calls are TRBV10-3 and TRBJ1-1, with D tentatively TRBD1 (6 bases). The V gene lost 4 bases and the J gene lost 3 bases, with 9 bases spanning the gap. Germline CDR1 ENHRY, CDR2 SYGVKD. The CDR3 has 13 amino acids.

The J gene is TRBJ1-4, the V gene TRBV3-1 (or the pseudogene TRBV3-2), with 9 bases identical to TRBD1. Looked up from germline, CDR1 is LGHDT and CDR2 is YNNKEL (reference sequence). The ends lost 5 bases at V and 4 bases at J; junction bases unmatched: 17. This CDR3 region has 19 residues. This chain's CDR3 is CASSLMNRGPESVNEKLFF. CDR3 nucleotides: TGTGCCAGCAGCTTAATGAACAGGGGGCCGGAATCAGTTAATGAAAAACTGTTTTTT.

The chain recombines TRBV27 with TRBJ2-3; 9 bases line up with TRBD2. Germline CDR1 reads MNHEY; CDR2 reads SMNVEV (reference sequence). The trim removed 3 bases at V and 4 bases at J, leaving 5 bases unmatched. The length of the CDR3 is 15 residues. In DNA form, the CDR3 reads TGTGCCAGCAGTTTCTGGCGGGGGGGCCCAGATACGCAGTATTTT. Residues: CASSFWRGGPDTQYF.

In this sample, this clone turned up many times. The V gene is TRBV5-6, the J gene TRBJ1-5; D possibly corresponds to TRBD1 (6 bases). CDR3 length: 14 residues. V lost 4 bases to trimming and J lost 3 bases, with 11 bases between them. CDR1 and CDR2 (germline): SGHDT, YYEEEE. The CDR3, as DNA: TGTGCCAGCAGCCATTACAGGGACAATCAGCCCCAGCATTTT. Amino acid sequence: CASSHYRDNQPQHF.

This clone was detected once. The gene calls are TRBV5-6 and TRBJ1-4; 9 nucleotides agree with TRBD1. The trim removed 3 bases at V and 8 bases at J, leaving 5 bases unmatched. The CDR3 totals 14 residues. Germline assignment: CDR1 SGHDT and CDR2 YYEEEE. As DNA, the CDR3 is TGTGCCAGCAGCTCTGGACAGGGGTGGGAAAAACTGTTTTTT. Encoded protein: CASSSGQGWEKLFF.

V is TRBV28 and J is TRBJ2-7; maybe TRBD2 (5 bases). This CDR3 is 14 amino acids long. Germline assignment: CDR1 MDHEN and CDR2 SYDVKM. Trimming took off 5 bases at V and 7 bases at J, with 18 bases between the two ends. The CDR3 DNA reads TGTGCCAGCAGTCCCCCCGGGGAATGGTTAGAGCAGTACTTC. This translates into CASSPPGEWLEQYF.